This T cell receptor (beta chain) stems from a study of identical twins. Whole-study results and caveats: The authors noted that invariant MAIT and iNKT cells could partly confound zero-insertion analyses. Carriage of fewer insertions was seen in abundant cord blood beta clonotypes, whereas memory repertoires showed none. Models, which agreed with sharing between unrelated individuals, nonetheless underestimated the out-of-frame TCR alpha sharing seen in monozygotic twins.

One entry per CDR3 protein, called by TCRdb with MiXCR from the 5' RACE reads. The table shows 1.5 million to 2 million distinct CDR3 sequences, with less than 35% occurring only once. The CDR3 loop spans 13 amino acids. The ends lost 5 bases at V and 8 bases at J; junction bases unmatched: 5. Details on this clonotype: As yet, its antigen is unknown.

Healthy Caucasians provided all donations. This TCR derives from a newborn girl in good health. The sequencing sample was made of cord blood. This chain joins TRBV12-3 or TRBV12-4 and TRBJ1-4; 7 bases are shared with TRBD1. The CDR3 bases are TGTGCCAGCAGTAACAGGGGAGGCGAAAAACTGTTTTTT. Translating gives CASSNRGGEKLFF.